This is a list of T cell receptor beta chains from one sample in a study of shared clonotypes between healthy human individuals. Sequenced by immunoSEQ multiplex PCR; TCRdb stores in-frame clones only, minus some. The sample lists roughly 1 million clones, under 80% occurring once. Sequenced: memory CD4+ T cells sorted from blood. Source of these receptors: a man between 18 and 35 years old in good health. Both conserved end residues are part of each CDR3. The order of the fields is clone size, D gene, V gene, CDR3 length, J gene, CDR3 protein, CDR3 DNA. A D gene is named only where the DNA matches it firmly. Size tells how often a clone was seen (once, few, many) or the class of an expanded clone, and some rows leave it out.

-	-	TRBV29-1	12	TRBJ2-7	CSVVGGTYEQYF	TGCAGCGTTGTGGGGGGAACCTACGAGCAGTACTTC
-	-	TRBV14	14	TRBJ1-2	CASSQVGQVYGYTF	TGTGCCAGCAGCCAAGTGGGGCAAGTTTATGGCTACACCTTC
-	-	TRBV7-8	13	TRBJ1-2	CASSLGSDSGYTF	TGTGCCAGCAGCTTAGGTTCGGACAGCGGCTACACCTTC
-	-	TRBV21-1	12	TRBJ1-5	CASNDRPQPQHF	TGTGCCAGCAACGATCGGCCCCAGCCCCAGCATTTT
-	-	TRBV18	16	TRBJ1-4	CASSPIGSGLGEKLFF	TGTGCCAGCTCACCAATTGGGTCAGGGCTTGGTGAAAAACTGTTTTTT
-	TRBD1	TRBV5-4	13	TRBJ1-1	CASSRQGWTEAFF	TGTGCCAGCAGCCGACAGGGTTGGACTGAAGCTTTCTTT
-	-	TRBV7-9	17	TRBJ2-3	CASSSSRGLGGRDTQYF	TGTGCCAGCAGCTCTTCAAGGGGACTCGGCGGGCGAGATACGCAGTATTTT
-	-	TRBV5-1	15	TRBJ2-7	CASSLGRGLTYEQYF	TGCGCCAGCAGCTTGGGACGTGGATTAACCTACGAGCAGTACTTC
-	-	TRBV7-2	15	TRBJ1-2	CASSLVGDGAYGYTF	TGTGCCAGCAGCTTAGTCGGGGACGGAGCCTATGGCTACACCTTC
-	TRBD2	TRBV9	15	TRBJ2-1	CASSVASGRTNEQFF	TGTGCCAGCAGCGTAGCTAGCGGGAGGACAAATGAGCAGTTCTTC
few	-	TRBV30	13	TRBJ1-5	CAWSPRGGQPQHF	TGTGCCTGGAGTCCCCGGGGCGGTCAGCCCCAGCATTTT
-	TRBD2	TRBV5-1	17	TRBJ2-5	CASCPGLAGTGGETQYF	TGCGCCAGCTGCCCGGGACTAGCGGGAACCGGGGGAGAGACCCAGTACTTC
-	TRBD2	TRBV13	18	TRBJ2-4	CASSLSPSAGGPKNIQYF	TGTGCCAGCAGCTTATCCCCTTCAGCGGGGGGGCCGAAAAACATTCAGTACTTC
-	-	TRBV7-7	15	TRBJ1-3	CASSASFGSGNTIYF	TGTGCTAGCAGCGCTTCCTTCGGCTCTGGAAACACCATATATTTT
-	-	TRBV5-1	15	TRBJ2-4	CASSLETGAKNIQYF	TGCGCCAGCAGCTTGGAAACAGGGGCCAAAAACATTCAGTACTTC
-	-	TRBV6-9	12	TRBJ1-1	CASRAGDTEAFF	TGTGCCAGCAGAGCAGGGGATACTGAAGCTTTCTTT
-	-	TRBV13	12	TRBJ2-2	CASSFVTGELFF	TGTGCCAGCAGCTTCGTCACCGGGGAGCTGTTTTTT
few	TRBD1	TRBV29-1	11	TRBJ1-2	CSVYGTDGYTF	TGCAGCGTCTACGGGACAGACGGCTACACCTTC
-	TRBD1	TRBV13	16	TRBJ1-6	CASSSGTGDPYSPLHF	TGTGCCAGCAGCTCCGGGACAGGGGATCCATATTCACCCCTCCACTTT
-	TRBD2	TRBV28	16	TRBJ2-3	CASSGLERGGTDTQYF	TGTGCCAGCAGTGGCCTGGAGCGGGGGGGTACAGATACGCAGTATTTT
-	TRBD2	TRBV29-1	13	TRBJ2-7	CSVVSGGTYEQYF	TGCAGCGTTGTCAGCGGGGGAACCTACGAGCAGTACTTC
-	TRBD1	TRBV6-1	14	TRBJ2-7	CASSSSGTGREQYF	TGTGCCAGCAGCTCCAGCGGGACAGGGAGAGAGCAGTACTTC
-	TRBD2	TRBV29-1	15	TRBJ2-1	CSARALAGGMDEQFF	TGCAGCGCCCGAGCCCTAGCGGGAGGGATGGATGAGCAGTTCTTC
-	-	TRBV6-5	14	TRBJ1-1	CASSYSEAGAVAFF	TGTGCCAGCAGTTACTCAGAGGCGGGCGCGGTAGCTTTCTTT
-	-	TRBV9	15	TRBJ2-1	CASSVGRQIYNEQFF	TGTGCCAGCAGCGTAGGCCGGCAGATCTACAATGAGCAGTTCTTC
-	-	TRBV28	14	TRBJ2-1	CASSPPGSYNEQFF	TGTGCCAGCTCCCCCCCGGGCTCCTACAATGAGCAGTTCTTC
-	TRBD1	TRBV19	15	TRBJ1-1	CASSSYETGGTEAFF	TGTGCCAGTAGTAGCTATGAGACAGGGGGCACTGAAGCTTTCTTT
-	-	TRBV30	14	TRBJ1-6	CAWSGGGWNSPLHF	TGTGCCTGGAGTGGCGGGGGATGGAATTCACCCCTCCACTTT
-	TRBD1	TRBV5-1	15	TRBJ2-7	CASSSGTGGSYEQYF	TGCGCCAGCAGTTCCGGGACAGGGGGGTCCTACGAGCAGTACTTC
-	TRBD1	TRBV9	17	TRBJ1-2	CASSVGLGTGIDYGYTF	TGTGCCAGCAGCGTAGGGCTGGGGACAGGGATAGACTATGGCTACACCTTC
-	-	TRBV2	16	TRBJ1-1	CASSGRAGAINTEAFF	TGTGCCAGCAGTGGGAGGGCAGGGGCTATTAACACTGAAGCTTTCTTT